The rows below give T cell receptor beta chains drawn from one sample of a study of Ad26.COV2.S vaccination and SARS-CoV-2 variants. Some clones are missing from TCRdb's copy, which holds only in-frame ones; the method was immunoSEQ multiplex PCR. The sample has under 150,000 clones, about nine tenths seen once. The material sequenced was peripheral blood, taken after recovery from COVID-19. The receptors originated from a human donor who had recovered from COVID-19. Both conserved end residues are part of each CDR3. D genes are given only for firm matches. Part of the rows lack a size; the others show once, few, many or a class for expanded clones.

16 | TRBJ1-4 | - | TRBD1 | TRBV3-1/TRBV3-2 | CASSQDLTGGNEKLFF | TGTGCCAGCAGCCAAGACCTCACAGGGGGAAATGAAAAACTGTTTTTT
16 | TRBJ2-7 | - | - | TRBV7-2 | CASSTDPTGIGNEQYF | TGTGCCAGCAGCACCGACCCAACAGGGATAGGAAACGAGCAGTACTTC
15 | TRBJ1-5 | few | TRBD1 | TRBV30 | CAWSVHGQGDQPQHF | TGTGCCTGGAGTGTACATGGACAGGGTGACCAGCCCCAGCATTTT
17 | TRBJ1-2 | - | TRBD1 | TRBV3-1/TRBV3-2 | CASSQETGDSFNYGYTF | TGTGCCAGCAGCCAAGAAACAGGGGATTCATTTAACTATGGCTACACCTTC
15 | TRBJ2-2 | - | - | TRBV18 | CASSSGTANTGELFF | TGTGCCAGCTCATCGGGGACGGCGAACACCGGGGAGCTGTTTTTT
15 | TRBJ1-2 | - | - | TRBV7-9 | CASSLVETLMYGYTF | TGTGCCAGCAGCTTAGTAGAGACCCTGATGTATGGCTACACCTTC
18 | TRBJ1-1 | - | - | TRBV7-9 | CASSDLFRAVPLNTEAFF | TGTGCCAGCAGCGACCTATTCAGGGCCGTCCCGTTGAACACTGAAGCTTTCTTT
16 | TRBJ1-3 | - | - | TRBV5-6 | CASSLLVDGSGNTIYF | TGTGCCAGCAGCCTCTTGGTAGACGGCTCTGGAAACACCATATATTTT
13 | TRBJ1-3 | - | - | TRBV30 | CARTDYSGNTIYF | TGTGCCCGGACGGATTACTCTGGAAACACCATATATTTT
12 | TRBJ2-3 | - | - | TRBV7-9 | CASSLVGDTQYF | TGTGCCAGCAGCTTAGTAGGGGATACGCAGTATTTT
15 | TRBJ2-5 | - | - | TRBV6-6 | CASSQRDSDQETQYF | TGTGCCAGCAGTCAACGGGACTCGGATCAAGAGACCCAGTACTTC
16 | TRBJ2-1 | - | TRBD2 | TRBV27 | CASSRSGVSSYNEQFF | TGTGCCAGCAGCCGCAGCGGGGTAAGCTCCTACAATGAGCAGTTCTTC
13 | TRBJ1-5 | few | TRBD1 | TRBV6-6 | CASTRQGGQPQHF | TGTGCCAGCACCCGACAGGGTGGGCAGCCCCAGCATTTT
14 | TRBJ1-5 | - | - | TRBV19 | CASERGWGNQPQHF | TGTGCCAGTGAGAGGGGGTGGGGCAATCAGCCCCAGCATTTT
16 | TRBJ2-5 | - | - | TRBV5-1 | CASSVEGGVSGETQYF | TGCGCCAGCAGCGTGGAGGGGGGGGTCTCAGGAGAGACCCAGTACTTC
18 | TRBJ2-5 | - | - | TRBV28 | CASSPLGGDKTLQETQYF | TGTGCCAGCAGCCCCCTTGGGGGGGACAAAACCCTTCAAGAGACCCAGTACTTC
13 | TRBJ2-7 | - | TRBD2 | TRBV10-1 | CASSEVAGYEQYF | TGCGCCAGCAGTGAGGTAGCGGGGTACGAGCAGTACTTC
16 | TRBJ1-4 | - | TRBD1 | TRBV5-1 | CASSLDRVATNEKLFF | TGCGCCAGCAGCCTAGACAGGGTTGCAACTAATGAAAAACTGTTTTTT
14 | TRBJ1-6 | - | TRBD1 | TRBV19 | CASSSGTDNSPLHF | TGTGCCAGTAGTTCGGGGACAGACAATTCACCCCTCCACTTT
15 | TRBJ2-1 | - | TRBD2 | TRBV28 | CASSLQRGAYNEQFF | TGTGCCAGCAGTTTACAGCGGGGGGCGTACAATGAGCAGTTCTTC
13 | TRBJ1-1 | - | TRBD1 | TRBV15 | CATSTDRTTEAFF | TGTGCCACCAGCACGGACAGGACCACTGAAGCTTTCTTT
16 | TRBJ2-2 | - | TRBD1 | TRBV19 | CASSIGVRGTTGELFF | TGTGCCAGTAGTATAGGTGTCAGGGGGACCACCGGGGAGCTGTTTTTT
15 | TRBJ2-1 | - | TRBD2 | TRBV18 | CASSPWRGAYNEQFF | TGTGCCAGCTCACCTTGGCGGGGGGCCTACAATGAGCAGTTCTTC
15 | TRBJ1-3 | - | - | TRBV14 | CASSQDNVSGNTIYF | TGTGCCAGCAGCCAAGACAACGTCTCTGGAAACACCATATATTTT